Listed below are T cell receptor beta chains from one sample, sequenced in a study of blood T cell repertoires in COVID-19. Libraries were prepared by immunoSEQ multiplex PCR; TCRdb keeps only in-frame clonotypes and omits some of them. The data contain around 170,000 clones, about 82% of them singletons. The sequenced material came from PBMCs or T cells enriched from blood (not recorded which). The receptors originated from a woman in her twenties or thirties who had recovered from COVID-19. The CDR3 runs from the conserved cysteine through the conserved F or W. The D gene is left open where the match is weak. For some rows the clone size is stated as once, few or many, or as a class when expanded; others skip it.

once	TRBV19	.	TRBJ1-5	CASSIVSWAPNQPQHF	TGTGCCAGTAGTATAGTCTCCTGGGCCCCCAATCAGCCCCAGCATTTT
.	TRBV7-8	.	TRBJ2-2	CASSYESSAGELFF	TGTGCCAGCAGCTATGAGTCTAGCGCCGGGGAGCTGTTTTTT
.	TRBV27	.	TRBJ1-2	CASSFSGPNYGYTF	TGTGCCAGCAGTTTTTCAGGGCCTAACTATGGCTACACCTTC
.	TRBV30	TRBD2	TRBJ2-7	CAWSYLGGRDYEQYF	TGTGCCTGGAGCTATCTAGGTGGGAGGGACTACGAGCAGTACTTC
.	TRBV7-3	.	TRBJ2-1	CASSLSPGVAVDEQFF	TGTGCCAGCAGCTTAAGCCCCGGGGTAGCGGTCGATGAGCAGTTCTTC
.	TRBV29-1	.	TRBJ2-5	CSVKAEGAHVETQYF	TGCAGCGTTAAGGCGGAGGGGGCGCACGTAGAGACCCAGTACTTC
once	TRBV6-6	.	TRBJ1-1	CASSHRQNTEAFF	TGTGCCAGCAGTCACAGACAGAACACTGAAGCTTTCTTT
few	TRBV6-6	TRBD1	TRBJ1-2	CASSRQGANYGYTF	TGTGCCAGCAGTCGACAGGGGGCTAACTATGGCTACACCTTC
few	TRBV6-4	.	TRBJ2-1	CASSDSLTGSNEQFF	TGTGCCAGCAGTGACTCTTTGACAGGTTCCAATGAGCAGTTCTTC
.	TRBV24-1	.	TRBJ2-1	CATSSYDNEQFF	TGTGCCACCAGTTCTTATGACAATGAGCAGTTCTTC
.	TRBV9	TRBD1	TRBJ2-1	CASSFSGTGVDEQFF	TGTGCCAGCAGCTTTTCCGGGACAGGGGTCGATGAGCAGTTCTTC
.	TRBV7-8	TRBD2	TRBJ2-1	CASLAATYNEQFF	TGTGCCAGCCTAGCGGCAACCTACAATGAGCAGTTCTTC
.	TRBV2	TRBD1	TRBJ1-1	CASTRQGQQGTEAFF	TGTGCCAGCACCCGACAGGGTCAGCAGGGAACTGAAGCTTTCTTT
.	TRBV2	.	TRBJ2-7	CASTREENEQYF	TGTGCCAGCACCAGGGAGGAGAACGAGCAGTACTTC
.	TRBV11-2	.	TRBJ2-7	CASSFDGPGPYEQYF	TGTGCCAGCAGCTTTGATGGGCCTGGCCCCTACGAGCAGTACTTC
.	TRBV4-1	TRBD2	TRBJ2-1	CASSQEEGLAGGNEQFF	TGCGCCAGCAGCCAAGAAGAGGGACTAGCGGGGGGCAATGAGCAGTTCTTC
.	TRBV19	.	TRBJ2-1	CASSIGGGRVIEQFF	TGTGCCAGTAGTATAGGTGGAGGGAGAGTGATTGAGCAGTTCTTC
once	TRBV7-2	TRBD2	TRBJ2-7	CAIKAGVGNEQYF	TGTGCCATTAAAGCGGGAGTGGGTAACGAGCAGTACTTC
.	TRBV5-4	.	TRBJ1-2	CASRPMNRARYGYTF	TGTGCCAGCAGACCGATGAACAGGGCCCGCTATGGCTACACCTTC
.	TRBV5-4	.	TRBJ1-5	CASSLDGDKDQPQHF	TGTGCCAGCAGCTTGGATGGGGACAAAGATCAGCCCCAGCATTTT
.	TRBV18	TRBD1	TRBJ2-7	CASSPQRQGGEQYF	TGTGCCAGCTCACCGCAGCGACAGGGGGGCGAGCAGTACTTC
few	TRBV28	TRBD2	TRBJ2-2	CASSLTPGLAGAVGELFF	TGTGCCAGCAGTTTAACCCCCGGACTAGCGGGAGCAGTCGGGGAGCTGTTTTTT
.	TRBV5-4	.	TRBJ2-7	CASSFIPGAYEQYF	TGTGCCAGCAGCTTCATCCCAGGGGCCTACGAGCAGTACTTC
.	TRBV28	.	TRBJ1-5	CASSSVSNQPQHF	TGTGCCAGCAGTTCCGTTAGCAATCAGCCCCAGCATTTT
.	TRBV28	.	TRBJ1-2	CASSPTYRVWGYTF	TGTGCCAGCAGTCCCACCTACAGGGTTTGGGGCTACACCTTC
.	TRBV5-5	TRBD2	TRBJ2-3	CASSLGLAGLTDTQYF	TGTGCCAGCAGCTTAGGACTAGCGGGACTCACAGATACGCAGTATTTT
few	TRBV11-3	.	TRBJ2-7	CASSLAAAYEQYF	TGTGCCAGCAGCTTAGCCGCGGCTTACGAGCAGTACTTC
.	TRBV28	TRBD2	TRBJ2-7	CASSLRTSGSFEQYF	TGTGCCAGCAGTTTAAGGACTAGCGGGAGTTTCGAGCAGTACTTC
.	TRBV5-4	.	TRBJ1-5	CASSFGGDSQPQHF	TGTGCCAGCAGCTTTGGGGGGGATAGCCAGCCCCAGCATTTT
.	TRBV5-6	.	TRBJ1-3	CASSLDRGIAGNTIYF	TGTGCCAGCAGCTTGGACCGAGGAATCGCAGGAAACACCATATATTTT
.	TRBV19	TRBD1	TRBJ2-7	CASSPSGQGWNEQYF	TGTGCCAGTAGTCCATCAGGACAGGGCTGGAACGAGCAGTACTTC